Each of the 4 T cell receptor beta chains below was sequenced from the same sample in a study of cytomegalovirus exposure and HLA in healthy donors. Primers: 60 Vbeta forward and 13 Jbeta reverse. Sequencing was performed with immunoSEQ multiplex PCR; in TCRdb, only in-frame clones are kept and a portion is missing. The table shows 170,000 or so clones, with 77% occurring only once. The sequencing input was PBMCs. These receptors were collected from a woman aged 25 to 39 in good health and CMV-seronegative.

The chain is built from TRBV11-2 and TRBJ2-5; 9 bases align to TRBD2. CDR3 length: 18 residues. Germline V gene data show CDR1 as SGHAT and CDR2 as FQNNGV. Trimming at V came to 2 bases and at J to 5 bases, leaving 15 bases not matched to a gene. CDR3 loop: CASSLWSSAGGRGETQYF. Here the CDR3 DNA reads TGTGCCAGCAGCTTATGGTCATCGGCGGGGGGGCGGGGGGAGACCCAGTACTTC.

This clone was counted only a few times. The V call is TRBV27, the J call TRBJ1-2; 7 nucleotides align to TRBD1. Trimming at V came to 2 bases and at J to 2 bases, leaving 8 bases not matched to a gene. The CDR3 sequence is 16 residues long. The germline CDR1 and CDR2 sequences are MNHEY and SMNVEV (reference sequence). CDR3 DNA: TGTGCCAGCAGTTTAACCGGGACAGCAACAAACTATGGCTACACCTTC. Protein product: CASSLTGTATNYGYTF.

The chain recombines TRBV27 with TRBJ1-1; possibly TRBD1 for D (5 bases). Per the germline V gene, CDR1 is MNHEY and CDR2 is SMNVEV (reference sequence). The CDR3 sequence is 15 residues long. The ends were cut back, 7 bases at V and 0 bases at J, with 15 bases in the middle. The CDR3 protein is CASKNAGDMNTEAFF. The DNA of the CDR3 is TGTGCCAGCAAGAATGCGGGGGATATGAACACTGAAGCTTTCTTT.

Remarks on this clone: Other DNA sequences of this sample code for an identical CDR3. This chain links TRBV9 with TRBJ2-7, with 7 bases aligning to TRBD1. The V and J ends lost 0 bases and 2 bases, in that order; junction bases with no gene match: 2. The CDR3 is made up of 14 amino acids. CDR1 and CDR2 from the germline V gene are SGDLS and YYNGEE. The CDR3 bases are TGTGCCAGCAGCGTAGGACAGGGTCCCTACGAGCAGTACTTC. Residues: CASSVGQGPYEQYF.